These 24 T cell receptor beta chains were sequenced from one sample in a study of post-analysis software for immune sequencing data. The study's findings and limits: When patients were compared with controls, 4 or 5 TRBV segments were more frequent, TRBV5-6, TRBV5-1 and TRBV20-1 among them.

Prepared libraries of TCR beta cDNA carried unique molecular identifiers. TCRdb reprocessed the PCR reads with MiXCR, giving one entry per CDR3 protein. Counted here are roughly 800,000 distinct CDR3 sequences, roughly 30% occurring once; the ten biggest clones make up 0.56%. Their specific antigens are unknown. Input material: blood. The receptors derive from a girl aged 5 to 17 with multiple sclerosis.

This clonotype was counted only a few times. The chain uses TRBV29-1 and TRBJ2-1; TRBD1 is a possible D gene (6 bases). The germline V and J ends were trimmed by 0 bases and 3 bases, with 12 bases remaining between them. The CDR3 totals 15 residues. The germline V gene has CDR1 SQVTM and CDR2 ANQGSEA. CDR3 sequence: CSVEEPDRNYNEQFF. Here the CDR3 DNA reads TGCAGCGTTGAAGAACCCGACAGGAACTACAATGAGCAGTTCTTC.

The chain combines TRBV28 with TRBJ2-7; the match to TRBD2 covers 15 bases. The trim removed 4 bases at V and 2 bases at J, leaving 6 bases unmatched. This CDR3 region has 17 residues. Germline V gene data show CDR1 as MDHEN and CDR2 as SYDVKM. CDR3 DNA: TGTGCCAGCAGTTCGGGACTAGCGGGAGGAGCGGCCTACGAGCAGTACTTC. It translates to CASSSGLAGGAAYEQYF.

CDR3 DNA: TGTGCCAGCAGTTTTGAGGGGGGTGGCCGTACTTACTATGGCTACACCTTC. Its translation is CASSFEGGGRTYYGYTF. The chain joins TRBV12-3 or TRBV12-4 to TRBJ1-2, with D perhaps TRBD1 (6 bases). The CDR3 covers 17 residues. Deletions cut 3 bases from V and 3 bases from J, with 20 bases between.

CDR3 DNA: TGTGCCAGTAGGACATTACACGACGTGGGGGGGGCCAACGTCCTGACTTTC. The encoded protein is CASRTLHDVGGANVLTF. V is TRBV19 and J is TRBJ2-6, with D unclear. Germline V CDR1 and CDR2: LNHDA, SQIVND (reference sequence). V shed 6 bases and J shed 4 bases, with 19 bases lying between them. The CDR3 is 17 residues long.

The chain has TRBV6-2 or TRBV6-3 and TRBJ2-5; 8 bases agree with TRBD2. The V gene end was trimmed by 11 bases and the J gene end by 11 bases; junction bases not matched to a gene: 19. Germline V CDR1 and CDR2: MNHEY, SVGEGT. This CDR3 has 14 residues. This chain's CDR3 is CAVLRTSNYNEQYF. CDR3 DNA sequence: TGTGCCGTACTGAGGACTAGCAACTACAATGAGCAGTACTTC.

This rearrangement joins TRBV7-9 to TRBJ1-1; D unresolved. There are 12 residues in the CDR3. V was cut by 2 bases and J by 12 bases, with 13 bases left in between. CDR1 and CDR2 from the germline V gene are SEHNR and FQNEAQ (reference sequence). The CDR3 bases are TGTGCCAGCAGCTTAAGTGAGGGTGGGACTTTCTTT. Protein sequence: CASSLSEGGTFF.

This clonotype showed up just a few times. This chain links TRBV6-6 with TRBJ2-1; the match to TRBD2 covers 7 bases. Trimming removed 3 bases from V and 0 bases from J; junction bases left unmatched: 5. Germline CDR1 reads MNHNY; CDR2 reads SVGAGI (reference sequence). The CDR3 contains 16 residues. CDR3 residues: CASSYRRGSSYNEQFF. CDR3 DNA sequence: TGTGCCAGCAGTTATCGGCGGGGGAGCTCCTACAATGAGCAGTTCTTC.

The chain combines TRBV5-1 with TRBJ2-2, with 9 bases matching TRBD1. The CDR3 contains 15 residues. CDR1 SGHRS and CDR2 YFSETQ come from the germline V gene. The ends lost 10 bases at V and 4 bases at J; junction bases unmatched: 11. The CDR3 nucleotides read TGCGCCTCCAGGTCAGGGACAGGGAGCACCGGGGAGCTGTTTTTT. Protein: CASRSGTGSTGELFF.

V is TRBV20-1 and J is TRBJ1-4; D is undetermined. The CDR3 runs 15 residues. CDR1 DFQATT and CDR2 SNEGSKA come from the germline V gene (reference sequence). Trimming removed 1 base from V and 10 bases from J, with 19 bases in between. The CDR3 here is CSARVPQKGAGKLFF. The CDR3 DNA sequence: TGCAGTGCTAGAGTACCTCAAAAGGGAGCTGGAAAACTGTTTTTT.

This clonotype has more than one count but fewer than ten. One end of the junction does not line up with germline, which may come from a read error. V gene TRBV6-5 combines with J gene TRBJ1-2; D ambiguous. Germline CDR1 MNHEY, CDR2 SVGAGI. There are 14 residues in the CDR3. The CDR3 reads CASSLNPSGYGYTF. CDR3 DNA: TGTGCCAGCAGTTTAAACCCTTCGGGCTATGGTTACACCTTC.

The rearrangement uses TRBV5-1 and TRBJ1-1, with a weak D call TRBD1 (5 bases). The CDR3 spans 17 residues. Looked up from germline, CDR1 is SGHRS and CDR2 is YFSETQ. Between the trimmed V and J ends, which lost 1 base and 4 bases, there was a span of 20 bases. CDR3 loop: CASSLWGGNRIFTEAFF. DNA for the CDR3: TGCGCCAGCAGCTTGTGGGGGGGGAACAGGATATTCACTGAAGCTTTCTTT.

V is TRBV18 and J is TRBJ2-5, with D possibly TRBD2 on 5 matching bases. Per germline, CDR1 KGHSH and CDR2 LQKENI. V lost 0 bases and J lost 3, with 8 bases in between. The CDR3 spans 14 residues. CDR3 protein: CASSPPSGKETQYF. CDR3 nucleotide sequence: TGTGCCAGCTCACCACCGAGCGGTAAAGAGACCCAGTACTTC.

This clonotype was observed a few times. V and J are TRBV7-9 and TRBJ2-7, with a weak D call TRBD2 (6 bases). Trimming took 5 bases from V and 0 from J, leaving 14 bases between them. CDR1 and CDR2 from the germline V gene are SEHNR and FQNEAQ (reference sequence). The CDR3 length is 15 residues. CDR3 DNA: TGTGCCAGCAGCACCTCCGGACTACGCTCCTACGAGCAGTACTTC. Its protein product is CASSTSGLRSYEQYF.

This clonotype was detected a few times. The chain is built from TRBV7-2 and TRBJ2-1; TRBD1 matches 9 bases. Trimming at V came to 4 bases and at J to 5 bases, leaving 3 bases not matched to a gene. Germline V gene sequence: CDR1 SGHTA, CDR2 FQGNSA. CDR3 size: 14 residues. Here the CDR3 reads CASSSGQGNNEQFF. The CDR3 DNA is TGTGCCAGCAGCTCGGGACAGGGAAACAATGAGCAGTTCTTC.

V and J are TRBV11-2 and TRBJ2-1; D is possibly TRBD1 (5 bases). The CDR3 covers 13 residues. Per the germline V gene, CDR1 is SGHAT and CDR2 is FQNNGV. The ends were cut back, 6 bases at V and 5 bases at J, with 11 bases in the middle. The CDR3 loop reads CASSYQGHNEQFF. In DNA form, the CDR3 reads TGTGCCAGCAGTTATCAGGGTCACAATGAGCAGTTCTTC.

The chain uses TRBV7-6 and TRBJ2-4; weak D call: TRBD1 (6 bases). CDR1 and CDR2 from the germline V gene are SGHVS and FNYEAQ. The V and J ends lost 4 bases and 7 bases respectively, with 17 bases between them. The CDR3 spans 15 residues. CDR3 sequence: CASSWGRQMENIQYF. As DNA, the CDR3 is TGTGCCAGCAGCTGGGGGCGGCAGATGGAGAACATTCAGTACTTC.

This clonotype was counted between two and nine times. The chain links TRBV20-1 to TRBJ2-1; TRBD2 matches 15 bases. Germline CDR1 reads DFQATT; CDR2 reads SNEGSKA (reference sequence). V lost 3 bases, J lost 0 bases, and 3 bases stayed unmatched. The CDR3 is 17 amino acids. The CDR3 protein is CSARGLAGGSSYNEQFF. CDR3 DNA: TGCAGTGCTAGGGGACTAGCGGGAGGAAGCTCCTACAATGAGCAGTTCTTC.

In this sample, this clonotype turned up a few times. The gene calls are TRBV13 and TRBJ2-1, with 8 bases lining up with TRBD1. The length of the CDR3 is 14 residues. The germline gives CDR1 PRHDT, CDR2 FYEKMQ (reference sequence). J lost 7 bases, V lost 3 bases, and 5 bases had no gene match. The CDR3 bases are TGTGCCAGCAGCTTCAGGGGGCTAGGGAATGAGCAGTTCTTC. Amino acids: CASSFRGLGNEQFF.

This sequence joins TRBV5-1 and TRBJ2-6; unclear D gene. Deletions cut 4 bases from V and 0 bases from J, with 8 bases between. The CDR3 extends over 15 amino acids. CDR1 and CDR2 from the germline V gene are SGHRS and YFSETQ. The CDR3: CASSLYTSGANVLTF. CDR3 bases: TGCGCCAGCAGCCTTTACACCTCTGGGGCCAACGTCCTGACTTTC.

This clonotype was detected only a few times. The genes are TRBV4-3 and TRBJ2-7; no clear D. Trimming left V 0 bases short and J 3 bases short, with 15 bases between. Germline V gene sequence: CDR1 LGHNA, CDR2 YSLEER. The CDR3 is made up of 16 amino acids. CDR3 in amino acids: CASSQDLQSIIYEQYF. CDR3 coding DNA: TGCGCCAGCAGCCAAGATTTACAGAGCATCATCTACGAGCAGTACTTC.

The rearrangement uses TRBV9 and TRBJ2-1; 9 positions match TRBD1. Germline V CDR1 and CDR2: SGDLS, YYNGEE. The CDR3 has 15 residues. V lost 2 bases to trimming and J lost 9 bases; unmatched junction nucleotides: 9. The CDR3 is CASSVPQGARGEQFF. The CDR3 coding sequence is TGTGCCAGCAGCGTCCCACAGGGGGCGCGCGGTGAGCAGTTCTTC. The full variable domain, in which reference TRBV9 and TRBJ2-1 provide the parts outside the CDR3, is DSGVTQTPKHLITATGQRVTLRCSPRSGDLSVYWYQQSLDQGLQFLIQYYNGEERAKGNILERFSAQQFPDLHSELNLSSLELGDSALYFCASSVPQGARGEQFFGPGTRLTVL.

With respect to this clonotype: One end of the junction fails to match germline, which may point to a read error. DNA of the CDR3: TGTGCCAGCAGGCCCTCGGGGCGCTCCTTCGAGCAGTACTTC. Translating it yields CASRPSGRSFEQYF. The V call is TRBV28, the J call TRBJ2-7, with D perhaps TRBD1 or TRBD2 (5 bases each). Germline CDR1 MDHEN, CDR2 SYDVKM. The CDR3 extends over 14 amino acids.

In this sample, this clonotype turned up a few times. The chain links TRBV12-5 to TRBJ2-1; 8 nucleotides agree with TRBD2. The CDR3 has 15 amino acids. Germline lookup yields CDR1 LGHNT and CDR2 FRNRAP. V gave up 1 base and J gave up 8 bases; unmatched junction bases: 7. CDR3 coding DNA: TGTGCTAGTGGTTTGGACGGGACTAGTTGGGATGAGCAGTTCTTC. Protein sequence: CASGLDGTSWDEQFF.

This clonotype occurred a few times. The chain employs TRBV2 and TRBJ1-1, with 7 bases that match TRBD1. In germline, CDR1 is SNHLY, CDR2 FYNNEI. This CDR3 spans 11 amino acids. V trimming: 4 bases; J trimming: 8 bases; junction bases outside the gene matches: 1. CDR3 sequence reads: CASSVQGEAFF. In nucleotides, the CDR3 is TGTGCCAGCAGTGTACAGGGGGAAGCTTTCTTT.